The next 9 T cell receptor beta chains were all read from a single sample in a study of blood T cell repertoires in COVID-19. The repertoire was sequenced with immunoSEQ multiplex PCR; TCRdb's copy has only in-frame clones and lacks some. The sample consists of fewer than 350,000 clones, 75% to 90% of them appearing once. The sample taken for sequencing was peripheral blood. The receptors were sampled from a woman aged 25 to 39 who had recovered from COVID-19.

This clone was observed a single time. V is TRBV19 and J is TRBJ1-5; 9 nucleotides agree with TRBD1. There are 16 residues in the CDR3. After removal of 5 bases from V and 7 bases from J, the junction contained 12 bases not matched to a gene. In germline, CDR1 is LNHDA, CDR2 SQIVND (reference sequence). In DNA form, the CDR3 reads TGTGCCAGTAGTGATGGGACGGGACAGGGTGGACAGCCCCAGCATTTT. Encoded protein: CASSDGTGQGGQPQHF.

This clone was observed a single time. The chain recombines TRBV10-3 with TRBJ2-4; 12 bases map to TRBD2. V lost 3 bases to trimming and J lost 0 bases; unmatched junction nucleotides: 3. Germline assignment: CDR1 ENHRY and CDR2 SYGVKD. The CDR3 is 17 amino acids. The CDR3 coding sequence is TGTGCCATCAGTGAAGAGGGACTAGCGGGAGCCAAAAACATTCAGTACTTC. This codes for CAISEEGLAGAKNIQYF.

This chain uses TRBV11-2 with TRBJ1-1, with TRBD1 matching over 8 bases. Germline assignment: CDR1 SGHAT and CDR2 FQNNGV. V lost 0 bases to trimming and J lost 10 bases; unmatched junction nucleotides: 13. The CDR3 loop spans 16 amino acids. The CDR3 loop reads CASSLDWAGGSLRAFF. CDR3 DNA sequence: TGTGCCAGCAGCTTAGATTGGGCAGGGGGCTCCTTGAGAGCTTTCTTT.

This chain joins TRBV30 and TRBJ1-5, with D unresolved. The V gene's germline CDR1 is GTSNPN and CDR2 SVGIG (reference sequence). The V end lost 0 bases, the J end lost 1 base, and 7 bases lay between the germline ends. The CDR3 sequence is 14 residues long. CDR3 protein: CAWSVRESNQPQHF. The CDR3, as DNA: TGTGCCTGGAGTGTACGTGAGAGCAATCAGCCCCAGCATTTT.

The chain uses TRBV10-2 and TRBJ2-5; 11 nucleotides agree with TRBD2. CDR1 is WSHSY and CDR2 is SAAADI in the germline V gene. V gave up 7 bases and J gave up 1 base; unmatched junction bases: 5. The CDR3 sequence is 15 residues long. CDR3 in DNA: TGCGCCAGCAACCTAGCGGGAGGAACCCAAGAGACCCAGTACTTC. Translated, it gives CASNLAGGTQETQYF.

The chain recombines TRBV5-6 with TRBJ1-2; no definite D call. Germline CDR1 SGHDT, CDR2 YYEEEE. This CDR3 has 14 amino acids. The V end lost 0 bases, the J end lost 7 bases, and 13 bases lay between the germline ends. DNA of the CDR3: TGTGCCAGCAGCTTGGTTCGTAGTTCTACTGGCTACACCTTC. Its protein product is CASSLVRSSTGYTF. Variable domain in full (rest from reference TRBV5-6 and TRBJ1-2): DAGVTQSPTHLIKTRGQQVTLRCSPKSGHDTVSWYQQALGQGPQFIFQYYEEEERQRGNFPDRFSGHQFPNYSSELNVNALLLGDSALYLCASSLVRSSTGYTFGSGTRLTVV.

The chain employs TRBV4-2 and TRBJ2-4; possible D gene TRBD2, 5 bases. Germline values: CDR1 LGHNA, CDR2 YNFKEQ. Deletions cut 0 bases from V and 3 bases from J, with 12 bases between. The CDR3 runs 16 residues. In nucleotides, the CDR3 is TGTGCCAGCAGCCAAGAGGGCCTAGCCGGCAAAAACATTCAGTACTTC. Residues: CASSQEGLAGKNIQYF.

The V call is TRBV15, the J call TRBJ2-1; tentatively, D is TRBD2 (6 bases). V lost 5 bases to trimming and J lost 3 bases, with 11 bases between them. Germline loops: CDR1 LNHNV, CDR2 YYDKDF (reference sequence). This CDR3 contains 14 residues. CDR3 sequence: CATSGIGSYNEQFF. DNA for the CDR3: TGTGCCACCAGCGGGATCGGGAGCTACAATGAGCAGTTCTTC.

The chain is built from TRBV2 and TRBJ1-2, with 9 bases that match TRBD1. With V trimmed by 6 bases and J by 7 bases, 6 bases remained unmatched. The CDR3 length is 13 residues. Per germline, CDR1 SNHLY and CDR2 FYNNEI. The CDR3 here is CASRRDRESGYTF. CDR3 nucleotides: TGTGCCAGCAGACGGGACAGGGAGAGTGGCTACACCTTC.